Each of the 32 T cell receptor beta chains below was sequenced from the same sample in a study of OX40 agonist ivuxolimab in advanced cancers. The repertoire was sequenced with immunoSEQ multiplex PCR; TCRdb's copy has only in-frame clones and lacks some. Here the sample spans about 58,000 clones, around four fifths being singletons. The sequenced sample was CD4+ or CD8+ T cells sorted from blood, obtained in a trial of the OX40 agonist ivuxolimab. The origin of the receptors is an adult with an advanced solid tumor such as melanoma, head and neck, liver or kidney cancer.

This rearrangement joins TRBV25-1 to TRBJ2-7; 7 bases are shared with TRBD1. The CDR3 has 14 residues. CDR1 is MGHDK and CDR2 is SYGVNS in the germline V gene. Trimming at V came to 4 bases and at J to 3 bases, leaving 6 bases not matched to a gene. The CDR3 is CASSGPGGLYEQYF. CDR3 coding DNA: TGTGCCAGCAGTGGACCAGGGGGTCTCTACGAGCAGTACTTC.

This clone has only a few counts. This chain connects TRBV7-2 to TRBJ2-4; maybe TRBD2 (6 bases). The V end was cut by 1 base, the J end by 9 bases, with 16 bases between. The CDR3 has 15 residues. Germline CDR1 reads SGHTA; CDR2 reads FQGNSA. DNA for the CDR3: TGTGCCAGCAGCTTAGAGGTCGCGGGGTTAGGCATTCAGTACTTC. It codes for CASSLEVAGLGIQYF.

The chain is built from TRBV7-9 and TRBJ1-1; 7 nucleotides match TRBD1. This CDR3 spans 17 amino acids. V shed 1 base, J shed 0 bases, and the junction held 8 bases outside the gene matches. Germline lookup yields CDR1 SEHNR and CDR2 FQNEAQ (reference sequence). The CDR3 DNA follows: TGTGCCAGCAGCTTAGACAGGGGCCGACGAGTGAACACTGAAGCTTTCTTT. Its translation is CASSLDRGRRVNTEAFF.

This clone was seen a few times. The chain is built from TRBV5-1 and TRBJ1-4, with TRBD1 as a possible D gene (5 bases). The CDR3 is made up of 16 amino acids. Germline CDR1 reads SGHRS; CDR2 reads YFSETQ. V was clipped by 0 bases and J by 7 bases, with 16 bases between them. DNA of the CDR3: TGCGCCAGCAGCTTGGAGGGTCCGGGGGTGGCTGAAAAACTGTTTTTT. This translates into CASSLEGPGVAEKLFF.

This rearrangement joins TRBV6-1 to TRBJ2-7, with TRBD1 matching over 11 bases. The CDR3 extends over 14 amino acids. Germline assignment: CDR1 MNHNS and CDR2 SASEGT. The ends lost 4 bases at V and 3 bases at J; junction bases unmatched: 2. CDR3 amino acids: CASSGTGGSYEQYF. CDR3 nucleotides: TGTGCCAGCAGTGGGACAGGGGGCAGCTACGAGCAGTACTTC.

The chain recombines TRBV28 with TRBJ1-6; weak D call: TRBD1 (6 bases). The germline V gene encodes CDR1 MDHEN and CDR2 SYDVKM. The CDR3 runs to 16 residues. The V gene lost 7 bases and the J gene lost 2 bases, with 15 bases spanning the gap. Here the CDR3 reads CASTAGGNPYNSPLHF. The CDR3 DNA reads as TGTGCCAGCACCGCCGGGGGCAATCCCTATAATTCACCCCTCCACTTT.

The rearrangement links TRBV5-1 to TRBJ1-1, with 8 bases lining up with TRBD1. Germline V lookup: CDR1 SGHRS, CDR2 YFSETQ. The CDR3 is made up of 15 amino acids. The junction had 6 bases not matched to a gene; V was cut back by 4 bases and J by 1 base. The CDR3 loop reads CASSQGQGGNTEAFF. For the CDR3, the DNA is TGCGCCAGCAGCCAAGGACAGGGCGGGAACACTGAAGCTTTCTTT.

The rearrangement links TRBV7-2 to TRBJ2-7; D gene unclear. The V gene lost 2 bases and the J gene lost 4 bases, with 12 bases spanning the gap. Per germline, CDR1 SGHTA and CDR2 FQGNSA. This CDR3 is built from 14 residues. The CDR3 here is CASSLRPSLYEQYF. The CDR3 DNA reads as TGTGCCAGCAGCTTACGGCCCAGTCTATACGAGCAGTACTTC.

V is TRBV28 and J is TRBJ1-2; 7 nucleotides match TRBD1. The V segment lost 7 bases and the J segment 0 bases; nucleotides outside the gene matches: 8. CDR3 length: 15 amino acids. Germline V gene sequence: CDR1 MDHEN, CDR2 SYDVKM. For the CDR3, the DNA is TGTGCCAGCACCCCCCGGGACAGACCTAACTATGGCTACACCTTC. Encoded protein: CASTPRDRPNYGYTF.

This clone has just one count. The chain recombines TRBV11-3 with TRBJ1-5; the D is unclear. CDR3 length: 14 residues. Germline CDR1 reads SGHNT; CDR2 reads YENEEA. The V end was cut by 1 base, the J end by 4 bases, with 8 bases between. In DNA form, the CDR3 reads TGTGCCAGCAGCTTAGGGCAGACTAATCAGCCCCAGCATTTT. Translating it yields CASSLGQTNQPQHF.

Of note for this clone: This CDR3 is also generated by other DNA sequences in the sample. This rearrangement joins TRBV20-1 to TRBJ2-7, with D possibly matching TRBD1 (6 bases). V lost 6 bases to trimming and J lost 1 base, with 7 bases between them. The CDR3 runs 11 residues. Germline CDR1 and CDR2: DFQATT and SNEGSKA (reference sequence). CDR3 nucleotide sequence: TGCAGTGCCACAGGGTCCTACGAGCAGTACTTC. This sequence encodes CSATGSYEQYF.

The J gene is TRBJ1-6, the V gene TRBV9; TRBD1 aligns across 7 bases. There are 15 residues in the CDR3. Trimming removed 4 bases from V and 8 bases from J; junction bases left unmatched: 9. Germline lookup yields CDR1 SGDLS and CDR2 YYNGEE. The CDR3 sequence: CASSLRGGVDSPLHF. The CDR3 nucleotides read TGTGCCAGCAGCCTAAGAGGGGGCGTCGATTCACCCCTCCACTTT.

The V gene is TRBV5-1, the J gene TRBJ2-3; 15 bases are a match to TRBD2. Unmatched junction bases numbered 7, after V lost 4 bases and J lost 10 bases. Germline CDR1 SGHRS, CDR2 YFSETQ. There are 15 residues in the CDR3. The CDR3 DNA follows: TGCGCCAGCAGCGGGACTAGCGGGGGGTTTACCGCGCAGTATTTT. Residues: CASSGTSGGFTAQYF.

This chain connects TRBV7-9 to TRBJ1-3; 7 bases align to TRBD1. The V gene end was trimmed by 5 bases and the J gene end by 0 bases; junction bases not matched to a gene: 4. The germline V gene has CDR1 SEHNR and CDR2 FQNEAQ (reference sequence). The CDR3 runs to 15 residues. In DNA, the CDR3 is TGTGCCAGCAGCCCAACAGGGGCCTCTGGAAACACCATATATTTT. Translation: CASSPTGASGNTIYF.

This rearrangement joins TRBV7-2 to TRBJ2-3; no clear D. Deletions cut 2 bases from V and 3 bases from J, with 9 bases between. Per the germline V gene, CDR1 is SGHTA and CDR2 is FQGNSA. This CDR3 spans 14 amino acids. This CDR3 reads CASSLNPRTDTQYF. The CDR3 nucleotides read TGTGCCAGCAGCTTAAATCCCCGGACAGATACGCAGTATTTT.

The chain employs TRBV19 and TRBJ1-1; TRBD1 matches at 8 bases. The trim removed 3 bases at V and 4 bases at J, leaving 13 bases unmatched. The germline CDR1 and CDR2 sequences are LNHDA and SQIVND (reference sequence). The CDR3 runs 17 residues. The DNA of the CDR3 is TGTGCCAGTAGTATTATCGGACACACAGGGGGGAGCACTGAAGCTTTCTTT. As protein: CASSIIGHTGGSTEAFF.

The chain has TRBV27 and TRBJ2-5; possible D gene TRBD1, 6 bases. Germline V CDR1 and CDR2: MNHEY, SMNVEV (reference sequence). The length of the CDR3 is 13 residues. V gave up 5 bases and J gave up 9 bases, with 16 bases separating them. CDR3 nucleotides: TGTGCCAGCAGTCCGCAAGACAGGCTGGCCCAGTACTTC. Translating gives CASSPQDRLAQYF.

The gene calls are TRBV7-6 and TRBJ2-5; 8 bases line up with TRBD1. With 0 bases clipped from V and 10 bases from J, the junction kept 4 bases outside the gene matches. The length of the CDR3 is 13 residues. From germline, CDR1 is SGHVS and CDR2 FNYEAQ. CDR3 DNA: TGTGCCAGCAGCTTAGCGCAGGGGGCGGACCAGTACTTC. Amino acids: CASSLAQGADQYF. The full variable domain, with the rest looked up from reference TRBV7-6 and TRBJ2-5, is GAGVSQSPRYKVTKRGQDVALRCDPISGHVSLYWYRQALGQGPEFLTYFNYEAQQDKSGLPNDRFSAERPEGSISTLTIQRTEQRDSAMYRCASSLAQGADQYFGPGTRLLVL.

V and J are TRBV10-3 and TRBJ2-1, with TRBD1 as a possible D gene (6 bases). The CDR3 spans 13 residues. V was clipped by 4 bases and J by 9 bases, with 13 bases between them. The germline gives CDR1 ENHRY, CDR2 SYGVKD. CDR3 DNA: TGTGCCATCAGTGGGGCACGAGGGGGTGAGCAGTTCTTC. Translation: CAISGARGGEQFF.

The chain couples TRBV25-1 to TRBJ2-7; 9 positions match TRBD1. Germline values: CDR1 MGHDK, CDR2 SYGVNS. The CDR3 runs 13 residues. V was pared by 7 bases and J by 5 bases, with 6 bases of the junction left unmatched. CDR3 nucleotide sequence: TGTGCCAGCAAACAGGGGGCTAAAGACGAGCAGTACTTC. Protein sequence: CASKQGAKDEQYF.

V usage is TRBV7-6 and J usage is TRBJ1-2; 7 bases are shared with TRBD1. Germline trimming cut 2 bases from V and 0 bases from J; bases unmatched to any gene: 3. This CDR3 has 15 residues. Germline assignment: CDR1 SGHVS and CDR2 FNYEAQ. The CDR3 DNA sequence: TGTGCCAGCAGCTTAACAGGGGAACCTAACTATGGCTACACCTTC. Translation gives CASSLTGEPNYGYTF.

CDR3 residues: CASSLDWGVLSGYTF. The CDR3 DNA follows: TGTGCCAGCAGCTTAGATTGGGGGGTACTATCTGGCTACACCTTC. This sequence joins TRBV7-9 and TRBJ1-2; D is possibly TRBD1 (5 bases). The V and J ends lost 1 base and 7 bases respectively, with 16 bases between them. The CDR3 runs 15 residues. Germline CDR1 is SEHNR and CDR2 is FQNEAQ (reference sequence).

This clone has a handful of counts. The chain joins TRBV28 to TRBJ1-2, with 8 bases that match TRBD1. This CDR3 spans 16 amino acids. Unmatched junction bases numbered 12, after V lost 5 bases and J lost 4 bases. Germline V lookup: CDR1 MDHEN, CDR2 SYDVKM. The CDR3 region is CASSTQDRDAGYGYTF. CDR3 nucleotides: TGTGCCAGCAGTACCCAGGACAGGGACGCTGGCTATGGCTACACCTTC.

V is TRBV6-1 and J is TRBJ2-1, with 8 positions matching TRBD2. Germline assignment: CDR1 MNHNS and CDR2 SASEGT. V lost 8 bases to trimming and J lost 7 bases; unmatched junction nucleotides: 10. The CDR3 has 14 residues. The CDR3 loop is CASRPAGVVNEQFF. CDR3 bases: TGTGCCAGCCGGCCAGCGGGGGTGGTTAATGAGCAGTTCTTC.

The table lists this clone with a few counts. At one end, the junction sequence differs from germline, possibly due to a read error. The chain has TRBV7-8 and TRBJ2-3; 8 bases line up with TRBD1. There are 18 residues in the CDR3. CDR1 is SGHVS and CDR2 is FQNEAQ in the germline V gene. The CDR3 sequence is CASSLASLRDRSTDTQYF. Here the CDR3 DNA reads TGTGCCAGCAGTTTAGCCTCTCTCCGGGACAGGAGCACAGATACGCAGTATTTT.

The rearrangement joins TRBV5-1 to TRBJ2-3; 11 bases line up with TRBD2. The CDR3 is made up of 16 amino acids. The V gene's germline CDR1 is SGHRS and CDR2 YFSETQ. V dropped 0 bases and J dropped 4; count of bases not matched to a gene: 4. CDR3 loop: CASSLASGGSADTQYF. The CDR3 nucleotides read TGCGCCAGCAGCTTGGCTAGCGGGGGGTCCGCAGATACGCAGTATTTT.

The CDR3 region is CASSLGGGGRETQYF. The CDR3 DNA follows: TGTGCCAGCAGCTTAGGCGGCGGGGGGAGGGAGACCCAGTACTTC. The rearrangement joins TRBV7-7 to TRBJ2-5; 8 bases line up with TRBD2. CDR3 size: 15 residues. CDR1 SSHAT and CDR2 FNYEAQ come from the germline V gene (reference sequence). The trim removed 1 base at V and 5 bases at J, leaving 6 bases unmatched. The variable domain in full, with the rest retrieved from reference TRBV7-7 and TRBJ2-5, is GAGVSQSPRYKVTKRGQDVTLRCDPISSHATLYWYQQALGQGPEFLTYFNYEAQPDKSGLPSDRFSAERPEGSISTLTIQRTEQRDSAMYRCASSLGGGGRETQYFGPGTRLLVL.

The DNA of the CDR3 is TGTGCCAGCACCCACAGGGGCGCGGATACGCAGTATTTT. Translating it yields CASTHRGADTQYF. The chain combines TRBV11-3 with TRBJ2-3; 7 bases align to TRBD1. With 7 bases clipped from V and 6 bases from J, the junction kept 7 bases outside the gene matches. Germline V gene data show CDR1 as SGHNT and CDR2 as YENEEA. This CDR3 spans 13 amino acids.

V usage is TRBV7-6 and J usage is TRBJ2-5, with D perhaps assigned TRBD1 or TRBD2 (5 bases each). The CDR3 extends over 15 amino acids. The ends were cut back, 1 base at V and 5 bases at J, with 14 bases in the middle. Germline loops: CDR1 SGHVS, CDR2 FNYEAQ. The CDR3, as DNA: TGTGCCAGCAGCTTAGTGGGCAGTTGGGGGGAGACCCAGTACTTC. This encodes CASSLVGSWGETQYF.

V and J are TRBV9 and TRBJ1-6; D is unclear. V was pared by 0 bases and J by 5 bases, with 9 bases between. CDR3 length: 15 residues. The germline V gene encodes CDR1 SGDLS and CDR2 YYNGEE. CDR3: CASSVGPLDNSPLHF. In nucleotides, the CDR3 is TGTGCCAGCAGCGTAGGTCCGCTAGATAATTCACCCCTCCACTTT.

CDR3 DNA: TGTGCCAGCAGTACAACCATTCGGACAGGGGGCATGTACGAGCAGTACTTC. Translating it yields CASSTTIRTGGMYEQYF. This chain connects TRBV28 to TRBJ2-7; 11 nucleotides match TRBD1. CDR3 length: 17 amino acids. Germline assignment: CDR1 MDHEN and CDR2 SYDVKM. The V segment lost 5 bases and the J segment 4 bases; nucleotides outside the gene matches: 13. Full variable domain (remainder filled in from reference TRBV28 and TRBJ2-7): DVKVTQSSRYLVKRTGEKVFLECVQDMDHENMFWYRQDPGLGLRLIYFSYDVKMKEKGDIPEGYSVSREKKERFSLILESASTNQTSMYLCASSTTIRTGGMYEQYFGPGTRLTVT.

The chain has TRBV7-2 and TRBJ2-3; D assignment may be TRBD1 or TRBD2 (5 bases each). V was cut by 2 bases and J by 0 bases, with 9 bases left in between. This CDR3 spans 15 amino acids. CDR1 and CDR2 from the germline V gene are SGHTA and FQGNSA. CDR3 in amino acids: CASSLTGQSTDTQYF. CDR3 bases: TGTGCCAGCAGCTTAACGGGGCAGAGCACAGATACGCAGTATTTT.